Here is one T cell receptor (beta chain) with its context. The sample belongs to a study of blood T cell repertoires in COVID-19. Profiled with immunoSEQ multiplex PCR; TCRdb holds only in-frame clones, not every one. This sample has a few hundred thousand clones; about 85% occur once, and the top ten carry approximately 8%. Germline lookup yields CDR1 SGHRS and CDR2 YFSETQ. The CDR3 spans 16 residues. The V end was cut by 0 bases, the J end by 1 base, with 12 bases between. V is TRBV5-1 and J is TRBJ2-3; the D is unclear. The sample was PBMCs or T cells enriched from blood (not recorded which). The sequence was collected from an older woman who had recovered from COVID-19. CDR3: CASSLGHTRGTDTQYF. The CDR3 DNA sequence: TGCGCCAGCAGCTTGGGACACACAAGAGGCACAGATACGCAGTATTTT.